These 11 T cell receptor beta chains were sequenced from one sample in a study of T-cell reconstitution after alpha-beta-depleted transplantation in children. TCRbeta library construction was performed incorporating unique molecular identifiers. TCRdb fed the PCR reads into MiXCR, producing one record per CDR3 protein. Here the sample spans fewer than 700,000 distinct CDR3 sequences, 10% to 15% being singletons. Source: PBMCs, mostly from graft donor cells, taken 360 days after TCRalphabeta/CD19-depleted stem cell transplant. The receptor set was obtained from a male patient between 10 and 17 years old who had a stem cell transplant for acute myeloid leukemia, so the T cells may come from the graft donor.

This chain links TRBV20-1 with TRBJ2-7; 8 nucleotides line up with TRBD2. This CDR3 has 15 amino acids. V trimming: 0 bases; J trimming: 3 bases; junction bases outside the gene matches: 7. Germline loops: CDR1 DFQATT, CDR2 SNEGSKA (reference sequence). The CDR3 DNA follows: TGCAGTGCTAGAGAAGGGGGACTAGGGTACTACGAGCAGTACTTC. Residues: CSAREGGLGYYEQYF.

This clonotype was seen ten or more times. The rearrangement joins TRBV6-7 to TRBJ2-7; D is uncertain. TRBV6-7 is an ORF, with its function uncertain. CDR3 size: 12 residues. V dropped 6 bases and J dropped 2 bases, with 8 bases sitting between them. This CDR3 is CASRDGTYEQYF. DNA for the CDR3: TGTGCCAGCAGGGATGGGACCTACGAGCAGTACTTC.

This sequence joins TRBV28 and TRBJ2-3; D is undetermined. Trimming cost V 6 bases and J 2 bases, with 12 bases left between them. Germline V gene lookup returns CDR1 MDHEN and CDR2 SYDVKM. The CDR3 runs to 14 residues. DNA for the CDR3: TGTGCCAGCAGCCAAGCGCGAGCCACAGATACGCAGTATTTT. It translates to CASSQARATDTQYF.

CDR3 sequence: CASSLYGLNTEAFF. The CDR3 coding sequence is TGTGCCAGCAGTTTATACGGATTGAACACTGAAGCTTTCTTT. The V gene is TRBV28, the J gene TRBJ1-1; no clear D gene. The V end lost 1 base, the J end lost 0 bases, and 6 bases lay between the germline ends. The CDR3 is made up of 14 amino acids. Looked up from germline, CDR1 is MDHEN and CDR2 is SYDVKM.

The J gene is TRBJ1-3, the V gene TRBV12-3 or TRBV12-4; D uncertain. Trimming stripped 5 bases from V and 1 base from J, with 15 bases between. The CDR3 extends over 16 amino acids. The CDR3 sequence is CASSPGRVLSGNTIYF. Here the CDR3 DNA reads TGTGCCAGCAGTCCCGGGAGGGTTTTATCTGGAAACACCATATATTTT.

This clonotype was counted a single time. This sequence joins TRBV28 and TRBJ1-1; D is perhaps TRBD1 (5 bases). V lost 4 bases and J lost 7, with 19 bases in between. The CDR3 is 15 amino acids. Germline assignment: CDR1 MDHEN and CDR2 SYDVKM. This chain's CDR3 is CASSSRQGHHGEAFF. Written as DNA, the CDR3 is TGTGCCAGCAGTTCCCGCCAGGGCCATCATGGTGAAGCTTTCTTT.

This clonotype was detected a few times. The CDR3 coding sequence is TGCGCCAGCAGCCCCAGGGCAGGGGGGTTGGACTACGAGCAGTACTTC. Its protein is CASSPRAGGLDYEQYF. J is TRBJ2-7 and V is TRBV5-1; D might be TRBD1 (7 bases). Germline CDR1 and CDR2: SGHRS and YFSETQ. The CDR3 length is 16 residues. Trimming pared 4 bases from V and 3 bases from J, leaving 20 bases between. The variable domain in full, with the rest retrieved from reference TRBV5-1 and TRBJ2-7, is KAGVTQTPRYLIKTRGQQVTLSCSPISGHRSVSWYQQTPGQGLQFLFEYFSETQRNKGNFPGRFSGRQFSNSRSEMNVSTLELGDSALYLCASSPRAGGLDYEQYFGPGTRLTVT.

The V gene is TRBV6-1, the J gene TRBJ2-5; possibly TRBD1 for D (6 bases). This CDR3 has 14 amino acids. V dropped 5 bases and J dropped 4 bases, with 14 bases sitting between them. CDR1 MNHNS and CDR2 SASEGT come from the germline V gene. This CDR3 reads CASSTGQKGETQYF. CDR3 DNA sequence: TGTGCCAGCAGTACGGGACAAAAGGGAGAGACCCAGTACTTC.

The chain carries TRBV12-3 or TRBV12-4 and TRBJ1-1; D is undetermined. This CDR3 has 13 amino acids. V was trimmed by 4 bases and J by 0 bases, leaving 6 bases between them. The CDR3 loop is CASSWGVNTEAFF. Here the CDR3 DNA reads TGTGCCAGCAGTTGGGGAGTGAACACTGAAGCTTTCTTT.

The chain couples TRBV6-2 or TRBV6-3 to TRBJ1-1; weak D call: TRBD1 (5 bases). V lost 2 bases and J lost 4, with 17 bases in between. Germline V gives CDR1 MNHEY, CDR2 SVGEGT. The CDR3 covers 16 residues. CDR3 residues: CASSYGRQGGGTEAFF. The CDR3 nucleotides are TGTGCCAGCAGTTACGGTCGGCAGGGAGGTGGCACTGAAGCTTTCTTT.

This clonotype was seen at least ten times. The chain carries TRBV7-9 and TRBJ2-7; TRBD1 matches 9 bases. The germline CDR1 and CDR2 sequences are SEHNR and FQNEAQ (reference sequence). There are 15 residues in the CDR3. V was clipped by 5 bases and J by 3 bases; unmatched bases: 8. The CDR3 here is CASSQLGTGNYEQYF. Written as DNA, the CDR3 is TGTGCCAGCAGCCAGTTGGGGACAGGGAACTACGAGCAGTACTTC.